This TCR beta chain was recorded in a study of cytomegalovirus exposure and HLA in healthy donors. It was with 60 Vbeta and 13 Jbeta primers that the PCR ran. Repertoires were generated with immunoSEQ multiplex PCR, while TCRdb's copy carries only in-frame clones and drops some. The table lists some 140,000 clones, 75% to 85% of them singletons. The receptor was derived from a female donor in good health and CMV-seronegative. The sequenced material came from PBMCs.

In nucleotides, the CDR3 is TGTGCCAGCAGTGAAGAGCTAGACACTGAAGCTTTCTTT. This encodes CASSEELDTEAFF. J is TRBJ1-1 and V is TRBV2; no reliable D call. Trimming shortened V by 1 base and J by 3 bases, and 6 bases separated the two germline ends. The CDR3 has 13 amino acids. Per germline, CDR1 SNHLY and CDR2 FYNNEI.